The sequence of this T cell receptor beta chain was determined in a study of beta chain features in type 1 diabetes. V gave up 5 bases and J gave up 1 base, with 15 bases separating them. The CDR3 is 15 residues long. Per the germline V gene, CDR1 is SGHTA and CDR2 is FQGNSA. The whole isolated RNA underwent reverse transcription, so sequencing captured expressed TCRB transcripts. The average read count of naive, central memory and regulatory T cell samples was some 3.9 million. Profiled with immunoSEQ multiplex PCR; TCRdb holds only in-frame clones, not every one. The sample holds around 650,000 clones, roughly an eighth seen once. As to this clone: Its antigen is unknown.

General observations from the study: All four CD4+ subsets from Type 1 diabetes patients carried moderately but significantly shorter TCRB CDR3s.

This clonotype originated in a man aged 25 to 40 with type 1 diabetes. The sequenced sample consisted of naive CD4+ T cells from blood. J is TRBJ2-7 and V is TRBV7-2; D gene ambiguous. The DNA for the CDR3 is TGTGCCAGCAGCCCGGGCGCAGGAACGTCCTACGAGCAGTACTTC. It is translated as CASSPGAGTSYEQYF.